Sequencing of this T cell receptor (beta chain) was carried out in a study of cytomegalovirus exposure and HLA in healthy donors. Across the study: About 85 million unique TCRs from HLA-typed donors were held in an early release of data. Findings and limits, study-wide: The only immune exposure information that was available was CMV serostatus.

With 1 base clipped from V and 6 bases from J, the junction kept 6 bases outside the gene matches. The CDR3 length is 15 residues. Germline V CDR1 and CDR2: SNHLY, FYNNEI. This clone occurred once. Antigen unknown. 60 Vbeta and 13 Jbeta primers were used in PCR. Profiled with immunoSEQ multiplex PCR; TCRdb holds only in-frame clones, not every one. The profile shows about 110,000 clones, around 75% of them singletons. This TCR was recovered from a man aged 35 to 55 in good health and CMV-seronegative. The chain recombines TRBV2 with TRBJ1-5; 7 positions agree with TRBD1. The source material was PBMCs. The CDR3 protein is CASSEVSGGVQPQHF. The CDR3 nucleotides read TGTGCCAGCAGTGAAGTTTCAGGGGGTGTTCAGCCCCAGCATTTT.